Listed below are T cell receptor beta chains from one sample, sequenced in a study of regulatory dendritic cells for organ transplantation. TCRdb's copy holds only in-frame clones and misses some; the assay was immunoSEQ multiplex PCR. The sample records 20,000 to 25,000 clones, about 79% being singletons. The specimen sequenced was memory CD4+ T cells from blood. Receptor source: a human donor in good health. Each CDR3 is given with its conserved first and last residue. The D gene is left open where the match is weak. Only part of the rows carry a size: once, few, many, or a class if the clone is expanded.

TRBD1,TRBV18,TRBJ2-1,NA,CASSPGTGGTEQFF,TGTGCCAGCTCACCAGGGACAGGGGGCACTGAGCAGTTCTTC
NA,TRBV7-2,TRBJ1-6,few,CASSSTGPPPLHF,TGTGCCAGCAGCTCGACAGGTCCGCCCCCCCTCCACTTT
TRBD2,TRBV9,TRBJ2-5,NA,CASSFSGSYQETQYF,TGTGCCAGCAGCTTTAGCGGGAGCTACCAAGAGACCCAGTACTTC
TRBD1,TRBV7-2,TRBJ1-2,few,CASSPLDRGLLGYTF,TGTGCCAGCAGCCCTTTGGACAGGGGGCTCTTAGGCTACACCTTC
NA,TRBV11-2,TRBJ1-1,NA,CASSAVGGWENTEAFF,TGTGCCAGCAGCGCCGTGGGGGGGTGGGAGAACACTGAAGCCTTCTTT
TRBD2,TRBV11-3,TRBJ2-5,NA,CASSLVFSGGETQYF,TGTGCCAGCAGCTTAGTTTTTAGCGGGGGAGAGACCCAGTACTTC
NA,TRBV5-1,TRBJ1-4,NA,CASSDQGQANEKLFF,TGCGCCAGCAGCGATCAGGGGCAGGCTAATGAAAAACTGTTTTTT
NA,TRBV25-1,TRBJ2-6,NA,CASAGASGANVLTF,TGTGCCAGCGCGGGGGCTTCGGGGGCCAACGTCCTGACTTTC
NA,TRBV18,TRBJ2-3,NA,CASSPSADPGVLDTQYF,TGTGCCAGCTCACCCTCAGCCGATCCAGGGGTGCTAGATACGCAGTATTTT
TRBD1,TRBV5-4,TRBJ1-2,NA,CASSLVTGAGGYTF,TGTGCCAGCAGCTTGGTTACAGGGGCGGGTGGCTACACCTTC
TRBD1,TRBV29-1,TRBJ2-1,NA,CSVGLTGKSYNEQFF,TGCAGCGTTGGGCTGACAGGGAAATCCTACAATGAGCAGTTCTTC
NA,TRBV7-2,TRBJ1-2,few,CASSLFVRGGYGYTF,TGTGCCAGCAGCTTATTTGTAAGAGGGGGCTATGGCTACACCTTC
TRBD2,TRBV5-1,TRBJ2-2,few,CASSPTGTSGVTGELFF,TGCGCCAGCAGCCCTACCGGGACTAGCGGGGTCACCGGGGAGCTGTTTTTT
NA,TRBV10-3,TRBJ1-5,NA,CAISQGGDQPQHF,TGTGCCATCAGTCAGGGTGGGGATCAGCCCCAGCATTTT
NA,TRBV19,TRBJ1-2,NA,CASSPQTGNYGYTF,TGTGCCAGTAGTCCCCAGACAGGAAACTATGGCTACACCTTC
NA,TRBV11-3,TRBJ1-1,NA,CASSTGGDTEAFF,TGTGCCAGCAGCACGGGAGGGGACACTGAAGCTTTCTTT
TRBD1,TRBV4-2,TRBJ1-1,NA,CASSQVGLGTGNAEAFF,TGTGCCAGCAGCCAAGTCGGCCTCGGGACAGGGAACGCTGAAGCTTTCTTT
TRBD1,TRBV12-5,TRBJ1-6,NA,CASGPGQGIHSPLHF,TGTGCTAGTGGCCCAGGACAGGGGATCCATTCACCCCTCCACTTT
NA,TRBV13,TRBJ1-2,NA,CASSGTGFSYGYTF,TGTGCCAGCAGCGGCACAGGCTTCTCTTATGGCTACACCTTC
TRBD1,TRBV5-6,TRBJ2-7,NA,CASSSTGVVYEQYF,TGTGCCAGCAGCTCGACAGGGGTCGTCTACGAGCAGTACTTC
TRBD2,TRBV6-1,TRBJ2-3,NA,CASSERGLVKQPSTDTQYF,TGTGCCAGCAGTGAAAGGGGACTAGTGAAGCAGCCTAGCACAGATACGCAGTATTTT
TRBD2,TRBV2,TRBJ2-1,few,CARRTSGQNNEQFF,TGTGCCAGGAGGACTAGCGGGCAAAACAATGAGCAGTTCTTC
NA,TRBV7-2,TRBJ1-2,NA,CASSFGTLNGYTF,TGTGCCAGCAGCTTCGGGACTTTAAATGGTTACACCTTC
NA,TRBV7-3,TRBJ2-2,few,CASSGASTGELFF,TGTGCCAGCAGCGGGGCAAGCACCGGGGAGCTGTTTTTT
TRBD2,TRBV7-8,TRBJ2-3,NA,CASSLRTSGGAITDTQYF,TGTGCCAGCAGCTTAAGGACTAGCGGGGGGGCGATTACAGATACGCAGTATTTT
NA,TRBV5-1,TRBJ2-2,NA,CASHITQGGGELFF,TGCGCCAGCCACATAACGCAGGGAGGCGGGGAGCTGTTTTTT
NA,TRBV18,TRBJ2-7,NA,CASSPSGRESDEQYF,TGTGCCAGCTCACCTTCGGGCAGGGAATCGGACGAGCAGTACTTC
TRBD1,TRBV19,TRBJ2-4,NA,CATSGGPKNIQYF,TGTGCCACCTCAGGGGGCCCCAAAAACATTCAGTACTTC